One sample yielded the 8 T cell receptor beta chains listed below, sequenced in a study of cytomegalovirus exposure and HLA in healthy donors. The PCR had 60 Vbeta and 13 Jbeta primers. Profiling relied on immunoSEQ multiplex PCR, and the TCRdb table lists in-frame clones only, not all of them. The data contain 150,000 to 200,000 clones, approximately 78% of them singletons. What was sequenced was PBMCs. These receptors were taken from a woman younger than 35 in good health and CMV-seronegative.

The chain joins TRBV6-6 to TRBJ1-4; no definite D call. Germline assignment: CDR1 MNHNY and CDR2 SVGAGI (reference sequence). The CDR3 has 16 amino acids. V was cut by 4 bases and J by 6 bases, with 18 bases left in between. The CDR3 region has the DNA TGTGCCAGCAGTTTTTACGGTGCTGGCGGTGATGAAAAACTGTTTTTT. Translation gives CASSFYGAGGDEKLFF.

The rearrangement joins TRBV28 to TRBJ1-5; 8 positions match TRBD1. CDR3 size: 15 residues. The trim removed 2 bases at V and 11 bases at J, leaving 11 bases unmatched. From germline, CDR1 is MDHEN and CDR2 SYDVKM. The CDR3 bases are TGTGCCAGCAGTTTAGGGACAGGCTTAAGTCATGCCCAGCATTTT. Residues: CASSLGTGLSHAQHF.

The chain is built from TRBV6-6 and TRBJ1-6, with D maybe TRBD1 (5 bases). CDR1 and CDR2 from the germline V gene are MNHNY and SVGAGI (reference sequence). This CDR3 spans 16 amino acids. Deletions cut 0 bases from V and 7 bases from J, with 13 bases between. The CDR3 is CASSYSGGLGNSPLHF. As DNA, the CDR3 is TGTGCCAGCAGTTACTCGGGGGGGTTGGGGAATTCACCCCTCCACTTT.

This chain uses TRBV6-5 with TRBJ2-5; D uncertain. This CDR3 spans 13 amino acids. Germline lookup yields CDR1 MNHEY and CDR2 SVGAGI. The V gene lost 2 bases and the J gene lost 10 bases, with 14 bases spanning the gap. The DNA of the CDR3 is TGTGCCAGCAGTTACCACGGTTTAATGAGCCAGTACTTC. Encoded protein: CASSYHGLMSQYF.

The V and J genes are TRBV19 and TRBJ1-2; 8 nucleotides align to TRBD1. This CDR3 spans 13 amino acids. Trimming took 7 bases from V and 3 from J; bases not matched to a gene: 4. Per the germline V gene, CDR1 is LNHDA and CDR2 is SQIVND (reference sequence). The CDR3 spells CASNAGGDYGYTF. The CDR3 coding sequence is TGTGCCAGTAATGCAGGGGGCGACTATGGCTACACCTTC.

The chain joins TRBV28 to TRBJ1-4, with unresolved D. The V and J ends lost 7 bases and 1 base respectively, with 13 bases between them. The CDR3 runs 15 residues. Germline V gene lookup returns CDR1 MDHEN and CDR2 SYDVKM. DNA for the CDR3: TGTGCCAGCACCACCAGTCGGGGAACTAATGAAAAACTGTTTTTT. This sequence encodes CASTTSRGTNEKLFF.

CDR3 bases: TGTGCCAGCAGAACTAGCGGGAACACAGATACGCAGTATTTT. It translates to CASRTSGNTDTQYF. The chain recombines TRBV6-5 with TRBJ2-3; 10 nucleotides line up with TRBD2. CDR1 and CDR2 from the germline V gene are MNHEY and SVGAGI. Losses at the gene ends were 6 bases for V and 2 bases for J; bases not matched to a gene: 2. This CDR3 is 14 amino acids long.

This clone was recorded only once. The chain joins TRBV5-6 to TRBJ2-2, with 9 bases that match TRBD2. V lost 0 bases, J lost 4 bases, and 1 base stayed unmatched. Germline values: CDR1 SGHDT, CDR2 YYEEEE. This CDR3 comprises 15 residues. The CDR3 DNA follows: TGTGCCAGCAGCTTGGGGCGGGGGGGCACCGGGGAGCTGTTTTTT. This gives the protein CASSLGRGGTGELFF.